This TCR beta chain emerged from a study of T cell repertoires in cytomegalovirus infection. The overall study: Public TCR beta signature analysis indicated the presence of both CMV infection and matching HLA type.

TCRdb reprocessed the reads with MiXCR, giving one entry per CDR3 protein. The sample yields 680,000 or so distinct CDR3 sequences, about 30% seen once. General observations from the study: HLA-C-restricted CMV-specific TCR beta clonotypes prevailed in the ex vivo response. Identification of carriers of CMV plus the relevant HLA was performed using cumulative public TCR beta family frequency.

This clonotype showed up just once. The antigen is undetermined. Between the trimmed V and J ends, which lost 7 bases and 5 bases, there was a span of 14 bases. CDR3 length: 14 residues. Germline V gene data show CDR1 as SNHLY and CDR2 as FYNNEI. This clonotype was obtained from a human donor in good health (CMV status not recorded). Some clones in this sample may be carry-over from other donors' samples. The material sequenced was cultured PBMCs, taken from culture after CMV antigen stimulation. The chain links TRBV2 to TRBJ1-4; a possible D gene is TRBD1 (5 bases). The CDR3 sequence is CASKTGPENEKLFF. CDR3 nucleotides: TGTGCCAGCAAAACGGGGCCAGAGAATGAAAAACTGTTTTTT.